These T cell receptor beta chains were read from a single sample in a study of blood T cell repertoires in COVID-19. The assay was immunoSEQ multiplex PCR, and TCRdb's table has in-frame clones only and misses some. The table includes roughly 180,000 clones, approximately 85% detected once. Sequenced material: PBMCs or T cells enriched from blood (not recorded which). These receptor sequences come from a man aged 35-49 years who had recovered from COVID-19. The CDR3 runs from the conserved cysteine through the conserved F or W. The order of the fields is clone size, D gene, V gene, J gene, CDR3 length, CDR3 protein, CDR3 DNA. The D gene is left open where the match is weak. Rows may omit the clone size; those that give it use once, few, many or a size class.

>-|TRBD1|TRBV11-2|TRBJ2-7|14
CASSLDRGPYEQYF
TGTGCCAGCAGCTTAGACAGGGGGCCCTACGAGCAGTACTTC
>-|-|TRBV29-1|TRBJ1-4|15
CSAPHARDYNEKLFF
TGCAGCGCTCCTCACGCCCGGGATTATAATGAAAAACTGTTTTTT
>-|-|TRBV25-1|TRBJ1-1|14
CASSGTGVLTEAFF
TGTGCCAGCAGTGGGACTGGGGTTTTAACTGAAGCTTTCTTT
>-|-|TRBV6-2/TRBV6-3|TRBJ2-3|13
CASSSTSTDTQYF
TGTGCCAGCAGCTCTACTAGCACAGATACGCAGTATTTT
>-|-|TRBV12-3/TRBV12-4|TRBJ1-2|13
CASSFWQAYGYTF
TGTGCCAGCAGTTTTTGGCAGGCTTATGGCTACACCTTC
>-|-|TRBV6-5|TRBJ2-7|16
CASSYSSLAALYEQYF
TGTGCCAGCAGTTACTCTAGCCTAGCAGCTCTCTACGAGCAGTACTTC
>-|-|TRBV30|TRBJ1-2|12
CAWVKQGLGYTF
TGTGCCTGGGTGAAACAGGGATTGGGCTACACCTTC
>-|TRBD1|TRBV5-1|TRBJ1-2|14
CASSLGQGADGYTF
TGCGCCAGCAGCTTGGGGCAGGGGGCGGACGGCTACACCTTC
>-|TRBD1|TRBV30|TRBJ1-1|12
CAWGQGYTEAFF
TGTGCCTGGGGACAGGGCTACACTGAAGCTTTCTTT
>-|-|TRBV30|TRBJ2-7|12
CAWGGTGYEQYF
TGTGCCTGGGGCGGTACAGGCTACGAGCAGTACTTC
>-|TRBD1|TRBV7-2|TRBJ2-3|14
CASSLTGGADTQYF
TGTGCCAGCAGCTTAACAGGGGGAGCAGATACGCAGTATTTT
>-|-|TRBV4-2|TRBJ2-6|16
CASSQDADSGANVLTF
TGTGCCAGCAGCCAAGATGCGGATTCCGGGGCCAACGTCCTGACTTTC
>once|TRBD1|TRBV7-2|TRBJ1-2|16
CASSLVAGQGTGGYTF
TGTGCCAGCAGCTTAGTGGCGGGACAGGGTACTGGGGGCTACACCTTC
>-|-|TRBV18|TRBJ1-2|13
CASSPEPHYGYTF
TGTGCCAGCTCACCAGAGCCCCACTATGGCTACACCTTC
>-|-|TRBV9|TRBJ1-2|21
CASSVPGGFDGLTESNYGYTF
TGTGCCAGCAGCGTCCCGGGGGGGTTCGACGGCTTGACAGAGTCTAACTATGGCTACACCTTC
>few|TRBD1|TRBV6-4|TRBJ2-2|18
CASSRAKLDRGHIGELFF
TGTGCCAGCAGCAGGGCGAAATTGGACAGGGGGCATATCGGGGAGCTGTTTTTT
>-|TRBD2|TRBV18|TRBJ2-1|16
CASSPGTSGAHNEQFF
TGTGCCAGCTCCCCAGGGACTAGCGGGGCCCACAATGAGCAGTTCTTC
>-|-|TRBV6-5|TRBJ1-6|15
CASSYEQGMGSPLHF
TGTGCCAGCAGTTACGAACAGGGCATGGGTTCACCCCTCCACTTT
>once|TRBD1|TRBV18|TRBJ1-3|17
CASSSGQGLDSGNTIYF
TGTGCCAGCTCATCAGGACAGGGTCTTGATTCTGGAAACACCATATATTTT
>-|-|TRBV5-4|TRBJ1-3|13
CASSLQGQNTIYF
TGTGCCAGCAGTCTACAGGGTCAAAACACCATATATTTT
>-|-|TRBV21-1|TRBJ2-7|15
CASSIGTALSYEQYF
TGTGCCAGCAGCATCGGGACAGCGCTCTCCTACGAGCAGTACTTC
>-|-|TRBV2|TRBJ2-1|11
CASSTTGYQFF
TGTGCCAGCAGTACCACAGGGTACCAGTTCTTC
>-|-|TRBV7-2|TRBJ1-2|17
CASSFGISDRANYGYTF
TGTGCCAGCAGCTTTGGGATTAGTGACAGAGCTAACTATGGCTACACCTTC
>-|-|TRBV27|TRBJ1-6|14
CASSLTEAGGALHF
TGTGCCAGCAGTTTAACGGAGGCTGGAGGGGCCCTCCACTTT
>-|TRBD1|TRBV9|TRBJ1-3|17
CASSTLGGQAGGNTIYF
TGTGCCAGCAGCACCCTTGGCGGACAGGCCGGTGGAAACACCATATATTTT
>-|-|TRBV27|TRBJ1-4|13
CASSPLNLTAQVF
TGTGCCAGCAGTCCCCTAAACCTCACCGCGCAGGTTTTT
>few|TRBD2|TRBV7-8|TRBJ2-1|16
CASSSTSGFSYNEQFF
TGTGCCAGCAGCTCGACTAGCGGGTTCTCCTACAATGAGCAGTTCTTC
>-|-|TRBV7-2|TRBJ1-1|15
CASSLSGGTGGEAFF
TGTGCCAGCAGCTTATCTGGGGGCACGGGCGGAGAAGCTTTCTTT
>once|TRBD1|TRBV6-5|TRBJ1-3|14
CASSPTGGRNTIYF
TGTGCCAGCAGCCCGACAGGGGGCAGAAACACCATATATTTT
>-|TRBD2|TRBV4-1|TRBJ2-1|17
CASSQYVAGAADNEQFF
TGCGCCAGCAGCCAATACGTAGCGGGGGCTGCGGACAATGAGCAGTTCTTC
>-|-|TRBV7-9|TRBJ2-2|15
CASTFTWRDTGELFF
TGTGCCAGCACCTTTACTTGGCGGGATACCGGGGAGCTGTTTTTT
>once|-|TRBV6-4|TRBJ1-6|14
CASSEQGNNSPLHF
TGTGCCAGCAGTGAGCAGGGGAATAATTCACCCCTCCACTTT
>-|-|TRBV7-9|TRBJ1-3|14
CASSLRVSGNTIYF
TGTGCCAGCAGCCTCAGGGTCTCTGGAAACACCATATATTTT
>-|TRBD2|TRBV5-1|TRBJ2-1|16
CASSLSRLAGGNEQFF
TGCGCCAGCAGCTTGTCGCGACTAGCGGGAGGCAATGAGCAGTTCTTC
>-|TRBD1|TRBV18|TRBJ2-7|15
CASSPRDRGQGEQYF
TGTGCCAGCTCACCCCGGGACAGGGGGCAGGGGGAGCAGTACTTC
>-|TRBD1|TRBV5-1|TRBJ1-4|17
CASSFWTGGQTNEKLFF
TGCGCCAGCAGCTTCTGGACAGGGGGCCAAACTAATGAAAAACTGTTTTTT
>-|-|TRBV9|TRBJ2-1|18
CASSVARGGASSYNEQFF
TGTGCCAGCAGCGTAGCGAGAGGCGGTGCAAGCTCCTACAATGAGCAGTTCTTC
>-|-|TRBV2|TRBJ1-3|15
CASSELRGYGNTIYF
TGTGCCAGCAGTGAATTGAGAGGGTATGGAAACACCATATATTTT
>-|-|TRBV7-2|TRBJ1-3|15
CASSLASGAGNTIYF
TGTGCCAGCAGCTTAGCGTCCGGGGCTGGAAACACCATATATTTT
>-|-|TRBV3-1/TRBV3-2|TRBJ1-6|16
CASSQGGGGGNSPLHF
TGTGCCAGCAGCCAAGGGGGTGGGGGCGGCAATTCACCCCTCCACTTT
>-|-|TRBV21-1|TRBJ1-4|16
CASSKEQGQTNEKLFF
TGTGCCAGCAGCAAAGAGCAGGGACAGACTAATGAAAAACTGTTTTTT
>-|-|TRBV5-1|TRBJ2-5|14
CASSLALVAETQYF
TGCGCCAGCAGCTTGGCTCTAGTAGCAGAGACCCAGTACTTC
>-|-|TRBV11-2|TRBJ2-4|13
CASSLEDSGIQYF
TGTGCCAGCAGCTTAGAGGACAGTGGCATTCAGTACTTC
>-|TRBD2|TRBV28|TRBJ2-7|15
CASSLDPLAAYEQYF
TGTGCCAGCAGTTTAGACCCCCTAGCGGCATACGAGCAGTACTTC
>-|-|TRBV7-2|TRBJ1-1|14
CASSSRSMNTEAFF
TGTGCCAGCAGCTCACGGTCAATGAACACTGAAGCTTTCTTT
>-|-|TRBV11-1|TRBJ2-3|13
CASSLPTSSAQYF
TGTGCCAGCAGCTTACCTACCTCATCGGCGCAGTATTTT
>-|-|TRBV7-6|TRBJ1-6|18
CASSLARGGDGGNSPLHF
TGTGCCAGCAGCTTAGCGCGTGGGGGGGACGGAGGAAATTCACCCCTCCACTTT
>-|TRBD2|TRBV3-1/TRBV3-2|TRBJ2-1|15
CASSPSGSRGNEQFF
TGTGCCAGCAGCCCTAGCGGGAGTCGGGGCAATGAGCAGTTCTTC